The 6 T cell receptor beta chains listed next were all sequenced from one sample in a study of blood T cell repertoires in COVID-19. Repertoires were generated with immunoSEQ multiplex PCR, while TCRdb's copy carries only in-frame clones and drops some. The sample gives a few hundred thousand clones, approximately 78% of which show up once; approximately 5.6% is in the top ten. The specimen was peripheral blood. These receptors were collected from a woman in her 70s with COVID-19, enrolled during active disease.

Note on this clone: The same CDR3 can be traced to other DNA sequences in this sample. The chain couples TRBV24-1 to TRBJ1-1; no firm D call. CDR3 length equals 15 residues. CDR1 and CDR2 from the germline V gene are KGHDR and SFDVKD. Trimming stripped 3 bases from V and 1 base from J, with 11 bases between. The CDR3 sequence is CATSDPRTGNTEAFF. In nucleotides, the CDR3 is TGTGCCACCAGTGATCCTCGAACGGGGAACACTGAAGCTTTCTTT.

This chain uses TRBV6-2 or TRBV6-3 with TRBJ2-3; D unresolved. The CDR3 totals 14 residues. V lost 2 bases, J lost 5 bases, and 11 bases lay in between. Looked up from germline, CDR1 is MNHEY and CDR2 is SVGEGT. This CDR3 is CASSYIPPRDTQYF. CDR3 coding DNA: TGTGCCAGCAGTTACATTCCCCCCAGAGATACGCAGTATTTT.

V and J are TRBV7-2 and TRBJ2-7; TRBD2 matches at 12 bases. This CDR3 region has 14 residues. Germline V gene lookup returns CDR1 SGHTA and CDR2 FQGNSA. Unmatched junction bases numbered 8, after V lost 5 bases and J lost 9 bases. This CDR3 reads CASSATSGSLVQYF. DNA of the CDR3: TGTGCCAGCAGCGCGACTAGCGGGAGTTTGGTGCAGTACTTC. The full variable domain, its missing parts supplied by reference TRBV7-2 and TRBJ2-7, is GAGVSQSPSNKVTEKGKDVELRCDPISGHTALYWYRQSLGQGLEFLIYFQGNSAPDKSGLPSDRFSAERTGGSVSTLTIQRTQQEDSAVYLCASSATSGSLVQYFGPGTRLTVT.

V usage is TRBV28 and J usage is TRBJ2-7; no clear D. In germline, CDR1 is MDHEN, CDR2 SYDVKM. CDR3 length equals 13 residues. Between the trimmed V and J ends, which lost 10 bases and 4 bases, there was a span of 17 bases. CDR3 amino acids: CATSLGYLYEQYF. The CDR3, as DNA: TGTGCCACCAGCCTGGGCTATTTATACGAGCAGTACTTC.

J is TRBJ2-7 and V is TRBV6-2 or TRBV6-3; 8 bases are shared with TRBD1. V was pared by 4 bases and J by 0 bases, with 5 bases of the junction left unmatched. The CDR3 has 15 residues. Germline values: CDR1 MNHEY, CDR2 SVGEGT. The CDR3 loop reads CASSSKDRGSYEQYF. Written as DNA, the CDR3 is TGTGCCAGCAGTTCCAAAGACAGGGGCTCCTACGAGCAGTACTTC.

In its sample, this clone was seen once. The V call is TRBV7-6, the J call TRBJ2-5; 13 nucleotides match TRBD2. V trimming: 6 bases; J trimming: 1 base; junction bases outside the gene matches: 5. Germline lookup yields CDR1 SGHVS and CDR2 FNYEAQ. This CDR3 is 16 amino acids long. The CDR3 DNA follows: TGTGCCAGCAGATACGGACTAGCGGGGGCCCAAGAGACCCAGTACTTC. It codes for CASRYGLAGAQETQYF.